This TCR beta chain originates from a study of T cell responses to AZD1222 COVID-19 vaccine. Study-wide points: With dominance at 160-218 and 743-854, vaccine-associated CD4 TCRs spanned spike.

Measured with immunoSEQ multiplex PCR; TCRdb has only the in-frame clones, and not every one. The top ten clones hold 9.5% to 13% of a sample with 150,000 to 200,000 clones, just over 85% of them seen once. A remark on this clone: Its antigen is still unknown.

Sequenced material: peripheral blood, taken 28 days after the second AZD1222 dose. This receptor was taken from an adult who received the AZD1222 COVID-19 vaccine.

CDR3 nucleotides: TGTGCCAGCACCCAGCTTAGCGGGGGAAATACCGGGGAGCTGTTTTTT. Amino acid sequence: CASTQLSGGNTGELFF. The chain has TRBV7-8 and TRBJ2-2; 9 nucleotides match TRBD2. Germline assignment: CDR1 SGHVS and CDR2 FQNEAQ. Unmatched junction bases numbered 11, after V lost 7 bases and J lost 5 bases. The CDR3 runs 16 residues.